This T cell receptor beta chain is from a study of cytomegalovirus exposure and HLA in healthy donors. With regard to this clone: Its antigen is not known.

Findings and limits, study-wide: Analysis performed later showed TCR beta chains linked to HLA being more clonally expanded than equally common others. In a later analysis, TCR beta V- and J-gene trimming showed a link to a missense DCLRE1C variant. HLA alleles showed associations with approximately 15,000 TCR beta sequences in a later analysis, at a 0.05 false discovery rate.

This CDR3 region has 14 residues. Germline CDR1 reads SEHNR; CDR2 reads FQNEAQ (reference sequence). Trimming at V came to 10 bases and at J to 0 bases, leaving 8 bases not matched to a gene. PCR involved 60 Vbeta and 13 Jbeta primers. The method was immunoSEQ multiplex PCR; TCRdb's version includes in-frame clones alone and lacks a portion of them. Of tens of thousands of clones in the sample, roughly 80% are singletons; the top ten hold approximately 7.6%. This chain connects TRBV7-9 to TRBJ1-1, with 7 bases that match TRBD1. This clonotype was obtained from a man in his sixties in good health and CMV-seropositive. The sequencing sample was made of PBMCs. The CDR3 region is CAIPTGSMNTEAFF. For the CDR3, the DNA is TGTGCCATCCCGACAGGGTCGATGAACACTGAAGCTTTCTTT.